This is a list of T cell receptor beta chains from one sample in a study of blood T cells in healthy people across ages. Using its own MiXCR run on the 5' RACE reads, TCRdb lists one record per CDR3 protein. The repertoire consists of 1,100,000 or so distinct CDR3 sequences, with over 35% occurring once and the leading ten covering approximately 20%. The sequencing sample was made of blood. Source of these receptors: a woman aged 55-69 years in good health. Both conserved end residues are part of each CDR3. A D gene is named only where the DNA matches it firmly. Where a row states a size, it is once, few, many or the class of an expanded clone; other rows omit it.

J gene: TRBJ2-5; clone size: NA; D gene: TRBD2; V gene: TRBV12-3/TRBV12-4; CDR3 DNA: TGTGCCAGCAGTCCGGCGGCGGGAGGATCTGAGACCCAGTACTTC; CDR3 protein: CASSPAAGGSETQYF
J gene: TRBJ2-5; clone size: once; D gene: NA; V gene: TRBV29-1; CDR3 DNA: TGCAGCGTTGTTGGGGTGGGCCTACAAGAGACCCAGTACTTC; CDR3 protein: CSVVGVGLQETQYF
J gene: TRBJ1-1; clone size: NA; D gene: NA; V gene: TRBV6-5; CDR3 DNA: TGTGCCAGCAGCGTGGGAGGGAGGTACACTGAAGCTTTCTTT; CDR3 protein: CASSVGGRYTEAFF
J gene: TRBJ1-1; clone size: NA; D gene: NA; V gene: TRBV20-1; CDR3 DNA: TGCAGTGCTAGAGTGGTGGCAGGGGACCGAAACACTGAAGCTTTCTTT; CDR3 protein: CSARVVAGDRNTEAFF
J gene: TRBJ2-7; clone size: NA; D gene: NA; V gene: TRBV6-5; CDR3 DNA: TGTGCCAGCAGTGACGGACCCACCTACGAGCAGTACTTC; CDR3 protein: CASSDGPTYEQYF
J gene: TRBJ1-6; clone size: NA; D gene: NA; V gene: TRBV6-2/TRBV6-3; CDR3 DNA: TGTGCCAGCAGAGTGGTGGAGGGAGGATCGAATTCACCCCTCCACTTT; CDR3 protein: CASRVVEGGSNSPLHF
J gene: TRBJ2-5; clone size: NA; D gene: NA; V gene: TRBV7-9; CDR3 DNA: TGTGCCAGCAGCTTAGCCGTCGCCCCGGAGACCCAGTACTTC; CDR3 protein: CASSLAVAPETQYF
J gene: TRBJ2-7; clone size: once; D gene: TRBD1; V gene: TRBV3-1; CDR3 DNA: TGTGCCAGCAGCCAAATATCTACAGGGGGCTACGAGCAGTACTTC; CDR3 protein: CASSQISTGGYEQYF
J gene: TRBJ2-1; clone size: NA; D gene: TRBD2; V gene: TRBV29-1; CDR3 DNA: TGCAGCGTTGATAGTGACACCTTAGGAGCGGGGTACAATGAGCAGTTCTTC; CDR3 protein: CSVDSDTLGAGYNEQFF
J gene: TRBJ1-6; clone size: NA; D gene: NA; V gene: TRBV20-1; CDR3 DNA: TGCAGTGCTAGAGACGAGCGGGGCCTGGCTTATAATTCACCCCTCCACTTT; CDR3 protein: CSARDERGLAYNSPLHF
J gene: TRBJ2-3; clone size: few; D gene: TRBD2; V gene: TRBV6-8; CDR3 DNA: TGTGCCAGCAGTACTTGGGAGGGGCGAAACACAGATACGCAGTATTTT; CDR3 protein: CASSTWEGRNTDTQYF
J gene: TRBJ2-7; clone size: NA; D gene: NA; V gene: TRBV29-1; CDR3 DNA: TGCAGCGTTACCTCCAGGTTATCCTACGAGCAGTACTTC; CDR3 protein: CSVTSRLSYEQYF
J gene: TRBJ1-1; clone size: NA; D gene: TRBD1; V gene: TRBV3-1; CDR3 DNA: TGTGCCAGCAGCCCGGGGACAGGGTTGGGCACTGAAGCTTTCTTT; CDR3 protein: CASSPGTGLGTEAFF
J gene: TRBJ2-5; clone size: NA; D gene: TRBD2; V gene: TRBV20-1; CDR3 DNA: TGCAGTGCTAGGATGGGAGCGGGAGTGGGAGAGACCCAGTACTTC; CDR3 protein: CSARMGAGVGETQYF
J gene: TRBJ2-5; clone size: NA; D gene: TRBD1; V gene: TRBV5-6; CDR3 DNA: TGTGCCAGCAGCTTAGCGGACAGGGTCCCCCAGTACTTC; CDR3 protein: CASSLADRVPQYF
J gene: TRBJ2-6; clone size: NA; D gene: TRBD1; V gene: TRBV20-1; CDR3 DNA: TGCAGTGCTAGTCCCTCCACAGGGGCTGGGGCCAACGTCCTGACTTTC; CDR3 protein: CSASPSTGAGANVLTF